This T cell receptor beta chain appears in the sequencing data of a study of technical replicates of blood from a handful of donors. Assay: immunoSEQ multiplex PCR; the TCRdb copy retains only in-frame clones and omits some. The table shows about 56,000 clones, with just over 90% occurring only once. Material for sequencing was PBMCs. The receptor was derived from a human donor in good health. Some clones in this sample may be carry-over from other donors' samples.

CDR3: CASSSSRGVTEAFF. As DNA, the CDR3 is TGTGCCAGCTCATCGTCGCGGGGGGTGACTGAAGCTTTCTTT. The V gene is TRBV18, the J gene TRBJ1-1; a weak D match, TRBD1 (5 bases). The CDR3 covers 14 residues. In germline, CDR1 is KGHSH, CDR2 LQKENI. Trimming shortened V by 5 bases and J by 5 bases, and 15 bases separated the two germline ends.